This T cell receptor beta chain was profiled in a study of OX40 agonist ivuxolimab in advanced cancers. Findings and caveats of the study: No determination was made of the antigen specificity of the expanded peripheral T cells. Both CD4+ and CD8+ T cell populations in blood had undergone clonal expansion by week 6 at 0.1 to 3.0 mg/kg.

The CDR3 sequence is 15 residues long. Germline V gives CDR1 SGHNT, CDR2 YYREEE (reference sequence). Trimming took 6 bases from V and 3 from J, leaving 18 bases between them. Baseline was the first blood sampling point, followed by cycle 4 day 1 and cycle 7 day 1. As to this clone: No antigen is known for it.

Data came from immunoSEQ multiplex PCR; TCRdb stores just in-frame clones and leaves some out. The table records about 50,000 clones, about three quarters of them present only once. This specimen consisted of CD4+ or CD8+ T cells sorted from blood, obtained in a trial of the OX40 agonist ivuxolimab. The chain couples TRBV5-4 to TRBJ2-5; no clear D gene. This TCR was sampled from an adult with an advanced solid tumor such as melanoma, head and neck, liver or kidney cancer. The CDR3 here is CASNFWGFSEETQYF. In DNA form, the CDR3 reads TGTGCCAGCAACTTCTGGGGTTTCTCCGAAGAGACCCAGTACTTC.